This TCR beta chain comes out of a study of CD8 T cells in ankylosing spondylitis. General observations from the study: Disease-linked clones bore a CD8+ phenotype, appearing relatively rarely in peripheral blood. The clones that were linked to disease were reported to be significantly enriched in matched synovial fluid samples from ankylosing spondylitis patients. Both synovial fluid and blood in reactive arthritis had previously been reported to carry some motif variants.

The CDR3 extends over 13 amino acids. The V and J ends lost 5 bases and 3 bases respectively, with 10 bases between them. The germline V gene has CDR1 SEHNR and CDR2 FQNEAQ (reference sequence). This clonotype was counted at least ten times. The antigen is undetermined. Library preparation for TCR beta used quantitative 5'-RACE with molecular barcodes. Via MiXCR, TCRdb re-called the 5' RACE reads, giving one row per CDR3 protein. The table records 200,000 to 300,000 distinct CDR3 sequences, roughly 10% of them present only once. The receptor was isolated from a male donor with ankylosing spondylitis or in good health (not recorded which). V and J are TRBV7-9 and TRBJ1-1; D might be TRBD1 (5 bases). What was sequenced was blood, either unsorted or a sorted T cell fraction (not recorded which). The CDR3 DNA sequence: TGTGCCAGCAGCCCCCGGGGGGACACTGAAGCTTTCTTT. Translated: CASSPRGDTEAFF.